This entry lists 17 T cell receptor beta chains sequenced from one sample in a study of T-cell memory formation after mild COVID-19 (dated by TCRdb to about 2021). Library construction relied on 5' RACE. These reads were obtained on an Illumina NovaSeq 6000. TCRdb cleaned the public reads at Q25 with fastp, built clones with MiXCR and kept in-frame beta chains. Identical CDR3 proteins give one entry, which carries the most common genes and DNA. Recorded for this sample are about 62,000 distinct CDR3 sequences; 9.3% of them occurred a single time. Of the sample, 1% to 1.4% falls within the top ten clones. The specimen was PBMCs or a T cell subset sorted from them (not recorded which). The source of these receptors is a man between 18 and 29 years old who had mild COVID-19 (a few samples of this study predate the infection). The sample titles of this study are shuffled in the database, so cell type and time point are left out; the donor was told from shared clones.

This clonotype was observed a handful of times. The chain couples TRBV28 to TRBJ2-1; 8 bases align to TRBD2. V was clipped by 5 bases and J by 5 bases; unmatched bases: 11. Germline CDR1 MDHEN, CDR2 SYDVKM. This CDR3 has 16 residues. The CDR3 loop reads CASSPTGTRTHNEQFF. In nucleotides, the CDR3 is TGTGCCAGCAGTCCGACCGGGACTAGGACCCACAATGAGCAGTTCTTC.

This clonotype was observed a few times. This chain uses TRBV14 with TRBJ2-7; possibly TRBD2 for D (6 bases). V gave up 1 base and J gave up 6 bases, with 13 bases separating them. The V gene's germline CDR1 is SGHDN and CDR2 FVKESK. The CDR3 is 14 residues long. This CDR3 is CASSQGLWGGEQYV. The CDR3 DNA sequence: TGTGCCAGCAGCCAAGGCCTTTGGGGAGGCGAGCAGTACGTC.

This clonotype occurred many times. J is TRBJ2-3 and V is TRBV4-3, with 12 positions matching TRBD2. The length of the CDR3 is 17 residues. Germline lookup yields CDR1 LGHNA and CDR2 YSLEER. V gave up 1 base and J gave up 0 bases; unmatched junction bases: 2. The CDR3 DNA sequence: TGCGCCAGCAGCCAAGGGACTAGCGGGGTTAGCACAGATACGCAGTATTTT. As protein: CASSQGTSGVSTDTQYF.

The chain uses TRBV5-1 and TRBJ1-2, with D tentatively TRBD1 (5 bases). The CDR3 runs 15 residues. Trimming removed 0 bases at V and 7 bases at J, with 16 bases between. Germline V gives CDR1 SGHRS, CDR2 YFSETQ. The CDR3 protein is CASSLETATIGGYTF. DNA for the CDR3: TGCGCCAGCAGCTTGGAGACAGCTACAATTGGTGGCTACACCTTC.

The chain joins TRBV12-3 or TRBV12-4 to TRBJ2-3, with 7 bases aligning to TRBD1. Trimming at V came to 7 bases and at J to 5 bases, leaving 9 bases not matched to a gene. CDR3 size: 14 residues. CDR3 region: CASIDREQGDTQYF. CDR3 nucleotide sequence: TGTGCCAGCATCGACAGGGAGCAGGGAGATACGCAGTATTTT.

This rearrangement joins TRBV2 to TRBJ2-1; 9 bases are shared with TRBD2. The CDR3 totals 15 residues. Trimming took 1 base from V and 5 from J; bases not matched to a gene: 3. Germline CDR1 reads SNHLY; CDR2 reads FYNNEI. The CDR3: CASSEEAGGDNEQFF. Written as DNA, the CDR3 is TGTGCCAGCAGTGAAGAAGCGGGGGGTGACAATGAGCAGTTCTTC.

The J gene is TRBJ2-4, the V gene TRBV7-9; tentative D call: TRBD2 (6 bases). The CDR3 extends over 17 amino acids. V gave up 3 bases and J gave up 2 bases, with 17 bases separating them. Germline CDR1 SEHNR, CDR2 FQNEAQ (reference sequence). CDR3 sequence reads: CASSFLRRRVTKNIQYF. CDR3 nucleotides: TGTGCCAGCAGCTTTCTCAGGAGGAGGGTCACCAAAAACATTCAGTACTTC.

DNA of the CDR3: TGTGCCAGCTCACCGGGATTGGGGATGGGCACTGAAGCTTTCTTT. Translation gives CASSPGLGMGTEAFF. This chain connects TRBV18 to TRBJ1-1; D is uncertain. V lost 3 bases and J 4 bases, leaving 15 bases between the germline ends. The germline gives CDR1 KGHSH, CDR2 LQKENI. The CDR3 totals 15 residues.

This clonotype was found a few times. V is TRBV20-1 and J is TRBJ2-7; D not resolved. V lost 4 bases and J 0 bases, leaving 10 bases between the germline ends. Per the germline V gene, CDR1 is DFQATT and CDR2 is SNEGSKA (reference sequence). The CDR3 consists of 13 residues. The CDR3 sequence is CSATGLSSYEQYF. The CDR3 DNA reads TGCAGTGCTACGGGCCTCAGCTCCTACGAGCAGTACTTC.

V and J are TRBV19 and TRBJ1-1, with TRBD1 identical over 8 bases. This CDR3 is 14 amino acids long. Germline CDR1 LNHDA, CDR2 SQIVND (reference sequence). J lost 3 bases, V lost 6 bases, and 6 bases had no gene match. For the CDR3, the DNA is TGTGCCAGTAGGGGGGACAGGCCCGACACTGAAGCTTTCTTT. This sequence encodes CASRGDRPDTEAFF.

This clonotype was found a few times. The CDR3 region has the DNA TGCGCCAGCACCGGGACCGCCTACACCGGGGAGCTGTTTTTT. It translates to CASTGTAYTGELFF. The genes are TRBV5-1 and TRBJ2-2; either TRBD1 or TRBD2 may supply D (5 bases each). Trimming removed 6 bases at V and 3 bases at J, with 12 bases between. CDR1 SGHRS and CDR2 YFSETQ come from the germline V gene. This CDR3 has 14 residues. Variable domain in full (rest from reference TRBV5-1 and TRBJ2-2): KAGVTQTPRYLIKTRGQQVTLSCSPISGHRSVSWYQQTPGQGLQFLFEYFSETQRNKGNFPGRFSGRQFSNSRSEMNVSTLELGDSALYLCASTGTAYTGELFFGEGSRLTVL.

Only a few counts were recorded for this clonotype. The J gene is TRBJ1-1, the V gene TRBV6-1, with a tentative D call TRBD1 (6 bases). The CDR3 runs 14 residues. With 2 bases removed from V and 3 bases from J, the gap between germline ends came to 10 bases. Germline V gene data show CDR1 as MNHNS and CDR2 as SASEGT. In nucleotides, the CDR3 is TGTGCCAGCAGTGAACAGCAGGGGTACACTGAAGCTTTCTTT. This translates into CASSEQQGYTEAFF.

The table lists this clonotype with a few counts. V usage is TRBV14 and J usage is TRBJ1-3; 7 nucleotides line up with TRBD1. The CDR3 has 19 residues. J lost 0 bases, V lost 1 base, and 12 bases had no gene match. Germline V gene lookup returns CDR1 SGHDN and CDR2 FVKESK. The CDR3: CASSQVTAGGYRSGNTIYF. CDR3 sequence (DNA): TGTGCCAGCAGCCAAGTAACGGCAGGGGGTTACCGCTCTGGAAACACCATATATTTT.

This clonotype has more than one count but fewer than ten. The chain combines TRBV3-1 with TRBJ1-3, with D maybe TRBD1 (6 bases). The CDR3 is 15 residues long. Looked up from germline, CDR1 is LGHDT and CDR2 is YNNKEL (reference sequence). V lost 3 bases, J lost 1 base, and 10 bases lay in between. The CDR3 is CASSQGATSGNTIYF. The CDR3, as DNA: TGTGCCAGCAGCCAGGGGGCAACTTCTGGAAACACCATATATTTT.

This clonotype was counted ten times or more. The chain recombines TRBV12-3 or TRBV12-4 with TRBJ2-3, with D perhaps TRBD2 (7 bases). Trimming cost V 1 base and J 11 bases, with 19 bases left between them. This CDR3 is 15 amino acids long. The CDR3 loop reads CASSLGGGDHLGQYF. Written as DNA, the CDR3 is TGTGCCAGCAGTTTAGGGGGGGGCGACCACCTCGGGCAGTATTTT.

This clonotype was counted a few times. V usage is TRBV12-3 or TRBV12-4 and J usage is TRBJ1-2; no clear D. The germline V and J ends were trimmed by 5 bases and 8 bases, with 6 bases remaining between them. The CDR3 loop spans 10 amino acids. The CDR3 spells CASSRVGYTF. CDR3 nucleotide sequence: TGTGCCAGCAGTCGGGTGGGCTACACCTTC.

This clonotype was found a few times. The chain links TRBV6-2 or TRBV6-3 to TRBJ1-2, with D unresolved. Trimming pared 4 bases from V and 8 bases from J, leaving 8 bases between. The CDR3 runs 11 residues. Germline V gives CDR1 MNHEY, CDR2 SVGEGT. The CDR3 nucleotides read TGTGCCAGCAGTTTCGGAGTCGGCTACACCTTC. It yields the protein CASSFGVGYTF.